The present T cell receptor (beta chain) was sequenced within a study of tumor and adjacent non-tumor tissue in lung cancer. Across the study: Histology: 12 adenocarcinoma, a couple of squamous cell carcinoma, 1 small cell lung cancer. The patients, about nine men and roughly 5 women, were roughly 30 to 80 with stage I to III disease. Study-wide points: Significantly higher TCR diversity was found in tumor than normal lung.

This clonotype was found a few times. Its antigen remains unknown. One end of the junction varies from germline; a read error may be responsible. TCRbeta libraries were built with three rounds of nested PCR, modified from ARM-PCR. In TCRdb, the multiplex PCR reads were re-called with MiXCR into one record per CDR3 protein. This table has 35,000 to 55,000 distinct CDR3 sequences, 60% appearing once. The length of the CDR3 is 13 residues. Looked up from germline, CDR1 is KGHSY and CDR2 is FQNENV. The template was RNA from unsorted bulk tissue. More than 3 cm separated this lung sample from the edge of the tumor. Newly diagnosed lung cancer patients had thoracic surgery in China, August–late 2014, without prior chemotherapy.

Material: distant non-tumor lung tissue. The sequence was collected from a man aged 50 or older with non-small cell lung cancer. V is TRBV16 and J is TRBJ1-5, with no clear D. In DNA form, the CDR3 reads TGTGCCAGCAGCCAACAGAAAAATCAGCCACAGCATTTT. The encoded protein is CASSQQKNQPQHF.